Listed below are T cell receptor beta chains from one sample, sequenced in a study of Ad26.COV2.S vaccination and SARS-CoV-2 variants. Clones were sequenced by immunoSEQ multiplex PCR, and TCRdb holds only the in-frame ones, with some missing. The sample includes approximately 300,000 clones, around 83% of them seen just once. The sequencing here drew on peripheral blood, taken in a trial of Ad26.COV2.S vaccine versus placebo. Source of these receptors: a person aged 18 to 59 who received the Ad26.COV2.S COVID-19 vaccine or a placebo. Each CDR3 is given with its conserved first and last residue.

j_call | v_call | cdr3_length | cdr3_aa
TRBJ2-5 | TRBV9 | 15 | CASSVSGGLQETQYF
TRBJ2-1 | TRBV5-1 | 15 | CASSLNSASYNEQFF
TRBJ1-1 | TRBV3-1/TRBV3-2 | 15 | CASSQRDTANTEAFF
TRBJ1-5 | TRBV6-5 | 15 | CASSLLGDGGQPQHF
TRBJ1-2 | TRBV5-6 | 15 | CASSYRVWRYYGYTF
TRBJ2-2 | TRBV11-2 | 14 | CASSSQEFTGELFF
TRBJ2-7 | TRBV5-1 | 15 | CASSLALGKSYEQYF
TRBJ2-5 | TRBV7-9 | 13 | CASSLGARETQYF
TRBJ2-3 | TRBV7-2 | 14 | CASSLGLSTDTQYF
TRBJ2-3 | TRBV9 | 16 | CASSPSRQTLTDTQYF
TRBJ2-3 | TRBV7-7 | 15 | CASSRTGTPTDTQYF
TRBJ2-3 | TRBV27 | 18 | CASRTKTGSRGHTDTQYF
TRBJ2-6 | TRBV30 | 14 | CAWDRGYGANVLTF
TRBJ2-2 | TRBV14 | 13 | CASSQERIGELFF
TRBJ1-2 | TRBV19 | 13 | CASSPRYNYGYTF
TRBJ2-7 | TRBV2 | 11 | CASTPGFEQYF
TRBJ2-2 | TRBV9 | 15 | CASSVDRGNTGELFF
TRBJ2-7 | TRBV5-1 | 14 | CASSLPSQEYEQYF
TRBJ2-3 | TRBV7-9 | 17 | CASSVSWDTPSTDTQYF
TRBJ2-3 | TRBV30 | 15 | CAWSSRDRGWDTQYF
TRBJ2-1 | TRBV5-1 | 13 | CASSNTLGNEQFF
TRBJ1-5 | TRBV7-2 | 17 | CASSLNPGTGAGQPQHF
TRBJ1-4 | TRBV10-3 | 17 | CATAPTGFAATNEKLFF
TRBJ2-2 | TRBV12-5 | 13 | CASGLIGTGELFF
TRBJ2-3 | TRBV7-6 | 16 | CASSSTAAALSGTQYF